Following are 12 T cell receptor beta chains from one sample sequenced in a study of T cells in localized non-small cell lung cancer. Generated by immunoSEQ multiplex PCR, the TCRdb table keeps only in-frame clones and is missing some. The repertoire holds 70,000 to 95,000 clones, with approximately 90% as singletons. The source material was PBMCs, sampled before any cancer treatment. Receptors were obtained from a woman between 40 and 69 years old with stage II squamous cell lung carcinoma.

The chain carries TRBV19 and TRBJ1-1; D is ambiguous. Trimming cost V 0 bases and J 9 bases, with 11 bases left between them. The CDR3 totals 13 residues. CDR1 is LNHDA and CDR2 is SQIVND in the germline V gene (reference sequence). In DNA, the CDR3 is TGTGCCAGTAGTATAGAACTCAAACGGAAAGCTTTCTTT. The encoded protein is CASSIELKRKAFF.

The chain combines TRBV11-2 with TRBJ2-1; 7 nucleotides match TRBD1. Trimming took 5 bases from V and 8 from J; bases not matched to a gene: 9. Germline assignment: CDR1 SGHAT and CDR2 FQNNGV. This CDR3 comprises 14 residues. The DNA for the CDR3 is TGTGCCAGCAGCCCTCAGACAGGGAAGGATGAGCAGTTCTTC. Encoded protein: CASSPQTGKDEQFF.

The V call is TRBV19, the J call TRBJ1-1; no firm D call. CDR1 is LNHDA, CDR2 SQIVND, per germline (reference sequence). The CDR3 spans 13 residues. V lost 10 bases and J lost 2, with 14 bases in between. CDR3 residues: CATLNRTNTEAFF. CDR3 nucleotides: TGTGCCACCCTAAACAGAACTAACACTGAAGCTTTCTTT.

V and J are TRBV6-5 and TRBJ1-1; D unresolved. Trimming stripped 0 bases from V and 10 bases from J, with 12 bases between. The CDR3 covers 13 residues. Germline V gives CDR1 MNHEY, CDR2 SVGAGI. This CDR3 reads CASSYSYRDGAFF. The CDR3 DNA sequence: TGTGCCAGCAGTTACTCGTATAGGGATGGAGCTTTCTTT.

The chain is built from TRBV7-2 and TRBJ2-2; TRBD2 might be the D (5 bases). Trimming stripped 5 bases from V and 6 bases from J, with 16 bases between. Looked up from germline, CDR1 is SGHTA and CDR2 is FQGNSA. There are 15 residues in the CDR3. The CDR3 loop is CASSQEGIRAGELFF. The CDR3 DNA reads TGTGCCAGCAGCCAAGAGGGAATTCGTGCCGGGGAGCTGTTTTTT.

The chain has TRBV28 and TRBJ1-5; 10 bases map to TRBD1. Germline V gene sequence: CDR1 MDHEN, CDR2 SYDVKM. V was pared by 6 bases and J by 6 bases, with 8 bases of the junction left unmatched. The CDR3 sequence is 15 residues long. In DNA, the CDR3 is TGTGCCAGCAGGGGGGACAGGGGTATAGGTCAGCCCCAGCATTTT. Protein product: CASRGDRGIGQPQHF.

The table lists this clone with a few counts. The chain combines TRBV18 with TRBJ2-3; TRBD1 matches 8 bases. This CDR3 region has 15 residues. V shed 5 bases, J shed 4 bases, and the junction held 8 bases outside the gene matches. The germline CDR1 and CDR2 sequences are KGHSH and LQKENI. CDR3 bases: TGTGCCAGCTCAGGACAGGGATCGTCGGCAGATACGCAGTATTTT. Translated, it gives CASSGQGSSADTQYF.

The chain has TRBV19 and TRBJ2-3; no reliable D call. This CDR3 contains 14 residues. The V end was cut by 3 bases, the J end by 3 bases, with 10 bases between. Germline assignment: CDR1 LNHDA and CDR2 SQIVND (reference sequence). CDR3 bases: TGTGCCAGTAGTATGGGTCTGGAGACAGATACGCAGTATTTT. It codes for CASSMGLETDTQYF.

The rearrangement joins TRBV7-9 to TRBJ1-1; 10 nucleotides line up with TRBD1. Germline-derived CDR1 and CDR2 are SEHNR and FQNEAQ (reference sequence). With V trimmed by 5 bases and J by 2 bases, 5 bases remained unmatched. This CDR3 has 15 amino acids. The CDR3 reads CASSPGQGENTEAFF. The CDR3 nucleotides read TGTGCCAGCAGCCCCGGACAGGGGGAAAACACTGAAGCTTTCTTT.

The chain recombines TRBV5-1 with TRBJ2-1, with 10 bases that match TRBD2. Losses at the gene ends were 1 base for V and 8 bases for J; bases not matched to a gene: 6. Germline V CDR1 and CDR2: SGHRS, YFSETQ. The CDR3 loop spans 15 amino acids. The CDR3 bases are TGCGCCAGCAGCTTGTACAGCGGGGGGGTGGATGAGCAGTTCTTC. Amino acid sequence: CASSLYSGGVDEQFF.

The gene calls are TRBV6-6 and TRBJ2-7; D might be TRBD1 or TRBD2, each matching 6 bases. V lost 6 bases, J lost 4 bases, and 19 bases lay in between. Germline CDR1 is MNHNY and CDR2 is SVGAGI (reference sequence). This CDR3 contains 15 residues. For the CDR3, the DNA is TGTGCCAGCAGCCTCACGGGGGCGTACGAATACGAGCAGTACTTC. It translates to CASSLTGAYEYEQYF.

This chain links TRBV5-1 with TRBJ2-5; D may correspond to TRBD1 or TRBD2 (5 bases each). Trimming shortened V by 3 bases and J by 5 bases, and 17 bases separated the two germline ends. Germline CDR1 SGHRS, CDR2 YFSETQ. This CDR3 contains 15 residues. The CDR3 nucleotides are TGCGCCAGCAGCTCGGGGACCCAAACCTGGGAGACCCAGTACTTC. Encoded protein: CASSSGTQTWETQYF.